This T cell receptor (beta chain) was captured by sequencing in a study of T-cell memory formation after mild COVID-19. Study overall: Most TCR clusters belonged to a single donor. Findings of the study overall: Pre-infection memory showed some responding clones, and this suggested that cross-reactive memory joined. Largely, contracting CD4+ clones fell within CM and EM, and contracting CD8+ clones within EMRA.

V lost 2 bases and J lost 0, with 14 bases in between. The CDR3 has 17 amino acids. CDR1 is SNHLY and CDR2 is FYNNEI in the germline V gene. This clonotype has just a few counts. The antigen remains undetermined. TCRdb reprocessed the 5' RACE reads via MiXCR and lists one record per CDR3 protein. The sample holds 150,000 to 200,000 distinct CDR3 sequences, roughly 31% seen once. This clonotype was obtained from an adult woman who had mild COVID-19 (a few samples of this study predate the infection). Cell type and time point are not known. The gene calls are TRBV2 and TRBJ1-3, with D tentatively TRBD1 (6 bases). Sequenced material: PBMCs or a T cell subset sorted from them (not recorded which). CDR3 loop: CASSETGTPLSGNTIYF. CDR3 bases: TGTGCCAGCAGTGAAACAGGGACCCCCCTCTCTGGAAACACCATATATTTT.